These T cell receptor beta chains were read from a single sample in a study of blood T cells in healthy people across ages. Each CDR3 protein is one row after TCRdb ran MiXCR on the 5' RACE reads. In the table there are over a million distinct CDR3 sequences, approximately 40% of which are singletons. The sample consisted of blood. The receptors stem from a woman aged 18-29 years in good health. Both conserved end residues are part of each CDR3. The D gene is left open where the match is weak. Clone size appears in some rows only: once, few, many, or a class for an expanded clone.

V	size	length	J	D	DNA	CDR3
TRBV9	.	17	TRBJ2-7	TRBD1	TGTGCCAGCAGCGACGGTTACGACAGGGCCATCTCCTACGAGCAGTACTTC	CASSDGYDRAISYEQYF
TRBV29-1	few	14	TRBJ2-7	TRBD2	TGCAGCGTTGCCAAGGCTAGCGGGGGTTACGAGCAGTACTTC	CSVAKASGGYEQYF
TRBV6-6	.	16	TRBJ1-2	TRBD1	TGTGCCAGCAGTCACGGACAGGACGCCCCCCTAGGGGGCTACACCTTC	CASSHGQDAPLGGYTF
TRBV30	.	13	TRBJ2-1	.	TGTGTCTGGAGTGTACAGGTTAACAATGAGCAGTTCTTC	CVWSVQVNNEQFF
TRBV30	.	14	TRBJ1-1	TRBD1	TGTGCCTGGAGCCCGGGACAGGGGGCGACTGAAGCTTTCTTT	CAWSPGQGATEAFF
TRBV6-1	.	15	TRBJ2-7	TRBD1	TGTGCCAGCAGTGAACGGGCAGGGGGCCCCAACGAGCAGTACTTC	CASSERAGGPNEQYF
TRBV4-1	once	16	TRBJ1-5	TRBD1	TGCGCCAGCAGCGCCCGGACAGGGGCTAGCAATCAGCCCCAGCATTTT	CASSARTGASNQPQHF
TRBV12-5	.	15	TRBJ2-3	TRBD2	TGTGCTAGTGGGTCCTTAGCGGGAGTAGGAGATACGCAGTATTTT	CASGSLAGVGDTQYF
TRBV12-3/TRBV12-4	few	13	TRBJ1-4	TRBD1	TGTGCCAGCAGTGGACGGACAGGCGACGAACTGTTTTTT	CASSGRTGDELFF
TRBV7-4	.	16	TRBJ2-3	.	TGTGCCAGCAGCTTAGGAACTTACCCAGACACAGATACGCAGTATTTT	CASSLGTYPDTDTQYF
TRBV7-9	.	17	TRBJ2-3	TRBD2	TGTGCCAGCAGCCCTTGGACTAGCGGGGGGCTGACAGATACGCAGTATTTT	CASSPWTSGGLTDTQYF
TRBV20-1	few	15	TRBJ2-5	TRBD2	TGCAGTGCTACCCCTGAGCGGGGGGTAGGAGAGACCCAGTACTTC	CSATPERGVGETQYF
TRBV28	many	14	TRBJ2-7	.	TGTGCCAGCGTTCGGACACAGGGTACGGGAGAGCAGTACTTC	CASVRTQGTGEQYF
TRBV21-1	.	12	TRBJ2-2	.	TGTGCCGGACTAGAGGCCCTCGGGGAGCTGTTTTTT	CAGLEALGELFF
TRBV6-2/TRBV6-3	.	15	TRBJ1-2	.	TGTGCCAGCAGTTTACAGGGATTTTCTAACTATGGCTACACCTTC	CASSLQGFSNYGYTF
TRBV15	few	15	TRBJ2-3	.	TGTGCCACCAGCAGAAACTCCCTAGGCACAGATACGCAGTATTTT	CATSRNSLGTDTQYF
TRBV7-2	.	18	TRBJ2-1	TRBD2	TGTGCCAGCAGCCAGACTAGCGGGGGGCCAAGCTCCTACAATGAGCAGTTCTTC	CASSQTSGGPSSYNEQFF
TRBV2	.	13	TRBJ1-1	.	TGTGCCAGCAGTGATGAGGGGAATACTGAAGCTTTCTTT	CASSDEGNTEAFF
TRBV15	.	13	TRBJ2-7	.	TGTGCCACCTCGATCGGGGATACCTACGAGCAGTACTTC	CATSIGDTYEQYF
TRBV27	many	14	TRBJ2-4	.	TGTGCCAGCAGTTTAGGGGGCAGACTAAACATTCAGTACTTC	CASSLGGRLNIQYF
TRBV4-1	few	15	TRBJ2-3	.	TGCGCCAGCAGCCAAGAAGGGCAGGGGACAGATACGCAGTATTTT	CASSQEGQGTDTQYF